The source of this TCR beta chain is a study of T-cell reconstitution after alpha-beta-depleted transplantation in children. This CDR3 spans 15 amino acids. Trimming stripped 2 bases from V and 0 bases from J, with 10 bases between. Germline assignment: CDR1 SGHTA and CDR2 FQGNSA. Study outcomes and limitations: When one year had passed after transplant, most T-cell counts and diversity came from newly produced T cells. Recipient T cells and thymic progenitors that survived gave rise to the high TCRbeta diversity observed at day 60 in some patients. Several hundred expanded graft clones reportedly supplied alpha-beta T cells about two months after transplant.

Unique molecular identifiers were used in preparing the TCRbeta library. MiXCR, applied by TCRdb to the PCR reads, yields one record per CDR3 protein. The sample carries 330,000 or so distinct CDR3 sequences, roughly a tenth recorded once. With regard to this clonotype: Its antigen is undetermined.

The clonotype comes from a boy under two years old with acute myeloid leukemia, due to receive a stem cell transplant. Sequences were derived from PBMCs, sampled before TCRalphabeta/CD19-depleted stem cell transplant. The J gene is TRBJ1-2, the V gene TRBV7-2; TRBD1 is a possible D gene (6 bases). CDR3 residues: CASSLRGGANYGYTF. The CDR3 nucleotides are TGTGCCAGCAGCTTAAGAGGGGGAGCTAACTATGGCTACACCTTC. Looking up the rest from reference TRBV7-2 and TRBJ1-2 gives the full variable domain: GAGVSQSPSNKVTEKGKDVELRCDPISGHTALYWYRQSLGQGLEFLIYFQGNSAPDKSGLPSDRFSAERTGGSVSTLTIQRTQQEDSAVYLCASSLRGGANYGYTFGSGTRLTVV.